One sample yielded the 8 T cell receptor beta chains listed below, sequenced in a study of T cell clusters in autoimmune cytopenias. Roughly 38,000 genome equivalents of blood DNA were amplified for TRB. One tube held mixed TRB-A and TRB-B primer pools for touch-down PCR. TCRdb processed the multiplex PCR reads again and assigns one entry to each CDR3 protein, with no DNA. The sample features about 9,500 distinct CDR3 sequences, with around a tenth in its top ten. Sequencing was done on a sample of peripheral blood. These receptors came from a human donor with an autoimmune cytopenia or autoimmune hepatitis (not recorded which).

The gene calls are TRBV11-2 and TRBJ2-7. This CDR3 spans 13 amino acids. Germline V gives CDR1 SGHAT, CDR2 FQNNGV. CDR3: CASSLLESYEQYF.

V and J are TRBV7-9 and TRBJ1-3. The CDR3 has 16 residues. In germline, CDR1 is SEHNR, CDR2 FQNEAQ (reference sequence). Here the CDR3 reads CASSLDEAFSGNTIYF.

The chain joins TRBV2 to TRBJ2-1; with no DNA, the TCRdb D assignment of TRBD1 cannot be verified. Germline assignment: CDR1 SNHLY and CDR2 FYNNEI. The CDR3 loop spans 14 amino acids. CDR3 in amino acids: CASSAGPRGNEQFF.

By frequency, this clonotype registers medium-sized. The chain carries TRBV27 and TRBJ1-5. CDR3 length equals 13 residues. The V gene's germline CDR1 is MNHEY and CDR2 SMNVEV (reference sequence). The CDR3 reads CASSLSWNQPQHF.

The chain combines TRBV19 with TRBJ2-5; TCRdb's D call, TRBD1, is unchecked because there is no DNA. CDR3 length: 14 amino acids. Germline CDR1 LNHDA, CDR2 SQIVND (reference sequence). CDR3 amino acids: CASSAQGGPETQYF.

This clonotype is classed as medium-sized (0.01 to 0.1%) by frequency. This chain connects TRBV27 to TRBJ2-2; absent DNA, TCRdb's TRBD2 call cannot be checked. Germline V lookup: CDR1 MNHEY, CDR2 SMNVEV (reference sequence). The CDR3 totals 17 residues. The CDR3: CASSLYLAGGNTGELFF.

The chain joins TRBV5-6 to TRBJ2-7; TCRdb outputs TRBD2, but without DNA this stays unchecked. This CDR3 is 18 amino acids long. Germline V gene lookup returns CDR1 SGHDT and CDR2 YYEEEE. CDR3 region: CASSSTSGGPGLLYEQYF. The complete variable domain, with remaining parts taken from reference TRBV5-6 and TRBJ2-7, reads DAGVTQSPTHLIKTRGQQVTLRCSPKSGHDTVSWYQQALGQGPQFIFQYYEEEERQRGNFPDRFSGHQFPNYSSELNVNALLLGDSALYLCASSSTSGGPGLLYEQYFGPGTRLTVT.

This chain connects TRBV6-1 to TRBJ2-5; no DNA is available, so the TRBD2 call from TCRdb remains unchecked. This CDR3 contains 13 residues. Germline lookup yields CDR1 MNHNS and CDR2 SASEGT. CDR3 region: CASGNQLGETQYF.